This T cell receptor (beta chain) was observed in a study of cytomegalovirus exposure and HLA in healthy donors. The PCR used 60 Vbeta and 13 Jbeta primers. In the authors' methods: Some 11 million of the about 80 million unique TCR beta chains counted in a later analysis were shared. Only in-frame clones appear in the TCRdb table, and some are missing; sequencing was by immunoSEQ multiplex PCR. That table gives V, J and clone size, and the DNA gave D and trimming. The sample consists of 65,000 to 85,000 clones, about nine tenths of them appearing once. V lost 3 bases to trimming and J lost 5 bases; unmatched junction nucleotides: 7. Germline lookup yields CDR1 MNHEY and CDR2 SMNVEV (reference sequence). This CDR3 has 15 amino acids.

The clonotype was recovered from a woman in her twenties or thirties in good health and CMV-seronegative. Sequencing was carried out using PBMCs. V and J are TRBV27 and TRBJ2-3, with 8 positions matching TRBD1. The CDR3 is CASSLGRGLRDTQYF. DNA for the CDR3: TGTGCCAGCAGTTTGGGCAGGGGGCTTAGAGATACGCAGTATTTT.